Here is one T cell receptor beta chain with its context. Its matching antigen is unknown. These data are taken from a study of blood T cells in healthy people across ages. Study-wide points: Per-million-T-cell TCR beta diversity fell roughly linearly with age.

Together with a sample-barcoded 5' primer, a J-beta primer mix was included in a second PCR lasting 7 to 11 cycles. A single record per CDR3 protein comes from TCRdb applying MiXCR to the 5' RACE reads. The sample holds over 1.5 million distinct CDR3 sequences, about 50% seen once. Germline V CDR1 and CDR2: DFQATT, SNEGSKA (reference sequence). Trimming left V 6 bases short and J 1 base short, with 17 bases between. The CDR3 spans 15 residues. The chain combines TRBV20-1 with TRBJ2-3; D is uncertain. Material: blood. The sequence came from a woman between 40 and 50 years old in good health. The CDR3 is CSAQRGRLGTDTQYF. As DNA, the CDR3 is TGCAGTGCGCAGCGTGGCAGGCTGGGCACAGATACGCAGTATTTT.